This T cell receptor beta chain was sequenced in a study of PD-L1 blockade in urothelial cancer. Study overall: Male sex and bladder-origin urothelial cancer were recorded for twenty-five of 29 patients. Patients had undergone 0 to 3 prior chemotherapy regimens. A median around 150,000 T cells were found in blood samples.

The CDR3 has 17 amino acids. Time point described: pretreatment peripheral blood. The table lists this clone with a few counts. Some clones are missing from TCRdb's copy, which holds only in-frame ones; the method was immunoSEQ multiplex PCR. This sample has around 130,000 clones, with 65% to 85% found just once. The chain joins TRBV21-1 to TRBJ2-3; the DNA was not used to check the table's D call, TRBD2. TRBV21-1 is designated a pseudogene. The sequences come from PBMCs, collected around atezolizumab (anti-PD-L1) treatment. This receptor was taken from a man aged 50 to 59 with urothelial cancer. CDR3 sequence reads: CASTIDPSGRRPDTQYF. CDR3 nucleotides: TGTGCCAGCACCATCGATCCTAGCGGGAGAAGGCCAGATACGCAGTATTTT.